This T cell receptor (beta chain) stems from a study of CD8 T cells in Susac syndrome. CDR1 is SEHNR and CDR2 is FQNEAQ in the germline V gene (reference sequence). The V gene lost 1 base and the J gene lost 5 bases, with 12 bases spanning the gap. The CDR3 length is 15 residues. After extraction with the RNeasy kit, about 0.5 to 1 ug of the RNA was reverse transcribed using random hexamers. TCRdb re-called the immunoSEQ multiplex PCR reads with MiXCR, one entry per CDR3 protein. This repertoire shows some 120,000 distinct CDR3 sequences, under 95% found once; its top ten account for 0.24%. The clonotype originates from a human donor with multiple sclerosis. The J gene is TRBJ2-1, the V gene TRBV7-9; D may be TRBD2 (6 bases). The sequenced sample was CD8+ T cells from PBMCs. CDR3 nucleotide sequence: TGTGCCAGCAGCTTAGTTGCGGGGCTAAACAATGAGCAGTTCTTC. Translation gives CASSLVAGLNNEQFF.